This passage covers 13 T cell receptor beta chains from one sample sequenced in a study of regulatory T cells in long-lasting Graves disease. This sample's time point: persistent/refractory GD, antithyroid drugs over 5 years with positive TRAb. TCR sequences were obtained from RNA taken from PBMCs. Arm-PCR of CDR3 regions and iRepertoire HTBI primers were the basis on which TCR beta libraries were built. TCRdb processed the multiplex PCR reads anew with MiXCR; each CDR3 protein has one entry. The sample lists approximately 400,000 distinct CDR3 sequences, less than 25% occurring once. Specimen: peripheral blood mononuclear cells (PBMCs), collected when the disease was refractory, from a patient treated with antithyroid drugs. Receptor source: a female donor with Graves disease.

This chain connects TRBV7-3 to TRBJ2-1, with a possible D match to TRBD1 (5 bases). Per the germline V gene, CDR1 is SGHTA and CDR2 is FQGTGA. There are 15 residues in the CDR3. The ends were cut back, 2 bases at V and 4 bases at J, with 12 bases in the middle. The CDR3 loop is CASSLAGISYNEQFF. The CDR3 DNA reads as TGTGCCAGCAGCTTAGCAGGGATATCTTACAATGAGCAGTTCTTC.

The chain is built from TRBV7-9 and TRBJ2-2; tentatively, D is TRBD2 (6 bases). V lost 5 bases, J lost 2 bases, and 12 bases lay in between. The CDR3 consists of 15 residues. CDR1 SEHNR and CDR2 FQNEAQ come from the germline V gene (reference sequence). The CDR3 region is CASSHLSGNTGELFF. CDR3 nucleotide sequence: TGTGCCAGCAGCCATCTTAGCGGAAACACCGGGGAGCTGTTTTTT.

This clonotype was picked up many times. The CDR3 DNA sequence: TGTGCCTGGAGTAACGCGGACCCGGCTTTCTTT. As protein: CAWSNADPAFF. The V call is TRBV30, the J call TRBJ1-1, with D hard to call. The CDR3 covers 11 residues. Trimming stripped 2 bases from V and 11 bases from J, with 12 bases between. CDR1 is GTSNPN and CDR2 is SVGIG in the germline V gene (reference sequence).

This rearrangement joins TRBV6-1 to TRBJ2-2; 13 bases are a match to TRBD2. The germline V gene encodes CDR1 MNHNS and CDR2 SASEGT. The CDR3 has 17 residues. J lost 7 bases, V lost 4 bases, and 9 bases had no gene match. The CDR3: CASSGWTSGRLSGELFF. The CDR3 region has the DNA TGTGCCAGCAGTGGTTGGACTAGCGGGAGACTTAGCGGGGAGCTGTTTTTT.

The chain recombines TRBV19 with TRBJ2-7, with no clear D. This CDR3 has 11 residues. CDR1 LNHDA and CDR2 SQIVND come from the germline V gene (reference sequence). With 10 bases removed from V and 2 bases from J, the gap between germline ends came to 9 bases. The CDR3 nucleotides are TGTGCCACCTCTCACGCCTACGAGCAGTACTTC. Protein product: CATSHAYEQYF.

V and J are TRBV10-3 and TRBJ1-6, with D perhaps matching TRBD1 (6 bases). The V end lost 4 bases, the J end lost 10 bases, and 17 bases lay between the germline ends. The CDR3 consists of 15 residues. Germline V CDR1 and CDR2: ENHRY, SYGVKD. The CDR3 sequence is CAISGGDTKGSPLHF. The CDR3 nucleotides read TGTGCCATCAGTGGGGGGGACACAAAAGGGTCACCCCTCCACTTT.

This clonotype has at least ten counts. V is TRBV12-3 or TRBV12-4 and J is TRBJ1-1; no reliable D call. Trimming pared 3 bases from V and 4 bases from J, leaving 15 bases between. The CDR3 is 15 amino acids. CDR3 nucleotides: TGTGCCAGCAGTTTTTTCCCGGCCCCCAGCACTGAAGCTTTCTTT. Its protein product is CASSFFPAPSTEAFF.

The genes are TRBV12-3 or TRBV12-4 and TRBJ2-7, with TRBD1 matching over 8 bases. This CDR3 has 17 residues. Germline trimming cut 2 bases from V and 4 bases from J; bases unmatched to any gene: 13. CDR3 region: CASSLYSGGALSYEQYF. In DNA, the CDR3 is TGTGCCAGCAGTTTATACTCAGGGGGCGCGTTGTCTTACGAGCAGTACTTC.

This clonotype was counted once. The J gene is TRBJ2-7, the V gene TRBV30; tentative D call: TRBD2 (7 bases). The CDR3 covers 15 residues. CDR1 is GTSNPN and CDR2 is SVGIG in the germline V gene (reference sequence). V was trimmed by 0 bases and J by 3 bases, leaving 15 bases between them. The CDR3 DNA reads TGTGCCTGGAGTGTTGGGGGAGGGACACACTACGAGCAGTACTTC. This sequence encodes CAWSVGGGTHYEQYF. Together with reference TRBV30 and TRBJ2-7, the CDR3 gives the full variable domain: SQTIHQWPATLVQPVGSPLSLECTVEGTSNPNLYWYRQAAGRGLQLLFYSVGIGQISSEVPQNLSASRPQDRQFILSSKKLLLSDSGFYLCAWSVGGGTHYEQYFGPGTRLTVT.

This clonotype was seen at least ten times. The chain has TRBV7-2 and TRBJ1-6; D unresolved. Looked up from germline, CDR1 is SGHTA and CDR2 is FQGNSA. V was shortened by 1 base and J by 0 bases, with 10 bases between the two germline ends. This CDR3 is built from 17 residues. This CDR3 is CASSLVRGSSYNSPLHF. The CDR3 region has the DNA TGTGCCAGCAGCTTAGTCAGAGGGAGCTCCTATAATTCACCCCTCCACTTT.

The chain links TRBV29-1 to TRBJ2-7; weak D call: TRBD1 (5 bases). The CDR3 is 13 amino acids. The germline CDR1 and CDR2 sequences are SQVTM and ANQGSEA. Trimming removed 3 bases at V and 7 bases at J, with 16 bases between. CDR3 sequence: CSVELGRKGEQYF. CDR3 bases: TGCAGCGTTGAGTTAGGCAGGAAGGGGGAGCAGTACTTC.

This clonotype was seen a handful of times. In DNA, the CDR3 is TGTGCCAGCAGCTTAGTGGGACAGGGGGTCGCTTTCTTT. It specifies CASSLVGQGVAFF. V and J are TRBV7-2 and TRBJ1-1, with 11 bases that match TRBD1. Germline lookup yields CDR1 SGHTA and CDR2 FQGNSA. The CDR3 is 13 amino acids. V lost 1 base and J lost 11; bases outside the gene matches: 3.

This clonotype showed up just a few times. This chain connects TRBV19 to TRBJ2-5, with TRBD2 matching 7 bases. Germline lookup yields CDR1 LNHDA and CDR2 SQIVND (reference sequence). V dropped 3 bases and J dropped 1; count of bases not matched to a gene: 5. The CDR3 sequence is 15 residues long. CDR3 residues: CASSIDGRLQETQYF. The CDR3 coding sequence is TGTGCCAGTAGTATTGACGGGAGGCTCCAAGAGACCCAGTACTTC.